The 5 T cell receptor beta chains below all came from one sample that was sequenced in a study of blood T cell repertoires in COVID-19. Assay used: immunoSEQ multiplex PCR; TCRdb lists only in-frame clones, some missing. The data contain more than 200,000 clones, more than 85% of them singletons. The specimen sequenced was PBMCs or T cells enriched from blood (not recorded which). These receptors all stem from a woman between 45 and 60 years old who had recovered from COVID-19.

This chain connects TRBV5-4 to TRBJ2-7, with TRBD2 matching over 12 bases. Germline CDR1 reads SGHNT; CDR2 reads YYREEE (reference sequence). The J segment lost 5 bases and the V segment lost 5 bases, leaving 5 bases of the junction unmatched. The length of the CDR3 is 14 residues. The CDR3 sequence: CASRLAGGMNEQYF. DNA for the CDR3: TGTGCCAGCAGACTAGCGGGAGGTATGAACGAGCAGTACTTC. The full variable domain, with the rest looked up from reference TRBV5-4 and TRBJ2-7, is ETGVTQSPTHLIKTRGQQVTLRCSSQSGHNTVSWYQQALGQGPQFIFQYYREEENGRGNFPPRFSGLQFPNYSSELNVNALELDDSALYLCASRLAGGMNEQYFGPGTRLTVT.

This chain uses TRBV7-5 with TRBJ2-1; the table's D gene call, TRBD1, was not cross checked with the DNA. TRBV7-5 is a pseudogene. This CDR3 contains 15 residues. Here the CDR3 reads CARNRDRTHYNEQFF. The CDR3 region has the DNA TGTGCCAGAAACCGGGACAGGACTCACTACAATGAGCAGTTCTTC.

This chain joins TRBV27 and TRBJ2-7; a weak D match, TRBD2 (6 bases). V lost 6 bases, J lost 4 bases, and 16 bases lay in between. Germline-derived CDR1 and CDR2 are MNHEY and SMNVEV (reference sequence). CDR3 length: 14 amino acids. CDR3 coding DNA: TGTGCCAGCAGACGGGAGCTTCCATCATACGAGCAGTACTTC. Protein sequence: CASRRELPSYEQYF.

The rearrangement links TRBV18 to TRBJ1-1; 7 bases align to TRBD1. CDR1 and CDR2 (germline): KGHSH, LQKENI. The CDR3 runs to 14 residues. V lost 4 bases to trimming and J lost 6 bases; unmatched junction nucleotides: 8. CDR3 bases: TGTGCCAGCTCACTAGGACAGGTCAAAGCTGAAGCTTTCTTT. Encoded protein: CASSLGQVKAEAFF.

The chain employs TRBV28 and TRBJ2-7, with 8 nucleotides matching TRBD1. Germline CDR1 is MDHEN and CDR2 is SYDVKM. The CDR3 is 14 residues long. V was pared by 7 bases and J by 3 bases, with 8 bases of the junction left unmatched. CDR3 protein: CASMSQGEIYEQYF. CDR3 nucleotide sequence: TGTGCCAGCATGTCACAGGGGGAGATCTACGAGCAGTACTTC.